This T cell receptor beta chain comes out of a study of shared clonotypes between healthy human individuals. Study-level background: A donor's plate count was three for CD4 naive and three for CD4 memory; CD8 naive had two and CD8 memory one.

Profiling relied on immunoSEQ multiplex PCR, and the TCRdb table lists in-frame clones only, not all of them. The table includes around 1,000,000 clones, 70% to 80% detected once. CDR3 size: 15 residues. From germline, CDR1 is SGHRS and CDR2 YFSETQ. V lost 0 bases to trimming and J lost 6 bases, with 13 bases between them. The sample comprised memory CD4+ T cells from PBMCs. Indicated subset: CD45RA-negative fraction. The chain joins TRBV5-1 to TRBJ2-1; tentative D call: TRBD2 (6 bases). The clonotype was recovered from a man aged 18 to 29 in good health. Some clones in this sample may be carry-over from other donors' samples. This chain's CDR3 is CASSLGAGRGNEQFF. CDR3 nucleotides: TGCGCCAGCAGCTTGGGCGCGGGACGGGGCAATGAGCAGTTCTTC.